These 19 T cell receptor beta chains originate from one sample sequenced in a study of shared clonotypes between healthy human individuals. TCRdb keeps only in-frame clones here, not all; method: immunoSEQ multiplex PCR. Of 600,000 to 700,000 clones detected, roughly 72% appear once; the ten largest clones hold around 1.8%. The sample taken for sequencing was memory CD4+ T cells sorted from blood. The subset denotes: CD45RA-negative fraction. All receptors derive from a woman aged 25 to 39 in good health.

Points on this clone: This specimen includes other DNA sequences encoding the same CDR3. The CDR3 here is CASSLGGTYEQYF. The DNA of the CDR3 is TGTGCCAGCAGCTTGGGAGGGACCTACGAGCAGTACTTC. V gene TRBV5-4 combines with J gene TRBJ2-7, with D possibly being TRBD2 (5 bases). The germline gives CDR1 SGHNT, CDR2 YYREEE (reference sequence). V was clipped by 0 bases and J by 2 bases, with 6 bases between them. CDR3 size: 13 residues.

The chain combines TRBV5-1 with TRBJ2-3; maybe TRBD2 (6 bases). Looked up from germline, CDR1 is SGHRS and CDR2 is YFSETQ. The V gene lost 5 bases and the J gene lost 2 bases, with 12 bases spanning the gap. The CDR3 length is 14 residues. The CDR3 nucleotides are TGCGCCAGCAGACTACTAGCAAACACAGATACGCAGTATTTT. Its translation: CASRLLANTDTQYF.

The V gene is TRBV19, the J gene TRBJ2-5; D is possibly TRBD1 (7 bases). This CDR3 region has 17 residues. Trimming shortened V by 0 bases and J by 5 bases, and 19 bases separated the two germline ends. Germline CDR1 LNHDA, CDR2 SQIVND (reference sequence). Here the CDR3 reads CASSIEARQGGFETQYF. The DNA of the CDR3 is TGTGCCAGTAGTATAGAGGCCCGACAGGGAGGATTCGAGACCCAGTACTTC.

The rearrangement joins TRBV7-2 to TRBJ1-5; 8 bases align to TRBD1. The CDR3 is 15 amino acids. After removal of 4 bases from V and 0 bases from J, the junction contained 2 bases not matched to a gene. CDR1 SGHTA and CDR2 FQGNSA come from the germline V gene. The CDR3 protein is CASSWDRNSNQPQHF. The CDR3 coding sequence is TGTGCCAGCAGCTGGGACAGGAATAGCAATCAGCCCCAGCATTTT.

This clone was seen at least ten times. The rearrangement links TRBV6-5 to TRBJ1-1, with 9 bases identical to TRBD1. The junction had 7 bases not matched to a gene; V was cut back by 6 bases and J by 2 bases. Germline-derived CDR1 and CDR2 are MNHEY and SVGAGI. The CDR3 totals 15 residues. For the CDR3, the DNA is TGTGCCAGCAGAAAAACACAGGGGGCTAACACTGAAGCTTTCTTT. Its protein is CASRKTQGANTEAFF.

The rearrangement uses TRBV7-9 and TRBJ2-4, with a tentative D call TRBD2 (5 bases). There are 13 residues in the CDR3. The germline CDR1 and CDR2 sequences are SEHNR and FQNEAQ (reference sequence). The V and J ends lost 0 bases and 9 bases respectively, with 9 bases between them. CDR3 sequence reads: CASSLALTSIQYF. The CDR3 region has the DNA TGTGCCAGCAGCTTAGCGCTAACTAGCATTCAGTACTTC.

This chain links TRBV28 with TRBJ2-7; TRBD1 matches 7 bases. The CDR3 is 18 residues long. CDR1 is MDHEN and CDR2 is SYDVKM in the germline V gene. V lost 3 bases and J lost 2; bases outside the gene matches: 16. Here the CDR3 DNA reads TGTGCCAGCAGTTTCACCCTAATGATGACAGGGCTTCCCTACGAGCAGTACTTC. This encodes CASSFTLMMTGLPYEQYF.

The J gene is TRBJ2-1, the V gene TRBV7-9; the D gene could be TRBD1 or TRBD2 (5 bases each). Germline assignment: CDR1 SEHNR and CDR2 FQNEAQ (reference sequence). With 1 base removed from V and 9 bases from J, the gap between germline ends came to 19 bases. The length of the CDR3 is 16 residues. In DNA form, the CDR3 reads TGTGCCAGCAGCTTAGTGTCGGGGCCGGGCCTTGGTGAGCAGTTCTTC. It encodes CASSLVSGPGLGEQFF.

The V call is TRBV9, the J call TRBJ1-1; D gene ambiguous. Germline lookup yields CDR1 SGDLS and CDR2 YYNGEE. The CDR3 is made up of 15 amino acids. The germline V and J ends were trimmed by 4 bases and 5 bases, with 18 bases remaining between them. CDR3 in DNA: TGTGCCAGCAGCCGTGTAGCCGGTTCCACAACTGAAGCTTTCTTT. Encoded protein: CASSRVAGSTTEAFF. Drawing the rest from reference TRBV9 and TRBJ1-1, the complete variable domain is DSGVTQTPKHLITATGQRVTLRCSPRSGDLSVYWYQQSLDQGLQFLIQYYNGEERAKGNILERFSAQQFPDLHSELNLSSLELGDSALYFCASSRVAGSTTEAFFGQGTRLTVV.

The chain employs TRBV7-9 and TRBJ2-2; TRBD2 aligns across 14 bases. Germline trimming cut 5 bases from V and 3 bases from J; bases unmatched to any gene: 5. This CDR3 contains 17 residues. Germline CDR1 reads SEHNR; CDR2 reads FQNEAQ (reference sequence). CDR3: CASSRLAGGPYTGELFF. The DNA for the CDR3 is TGTGCCAGCAGCCGACTAGCGGGAGGGCCATACACCGGGGAGCTGTTTTTT. Full variable domain (outside the CDR3, taken from reference TRBV7-9 and TRBJ2-2): DTGVSQNPRHKITKRGQNVTFRCDPISEHNRLYWYRQTLGQGPEFLTYFQNEAQLEKSRLLSDRFSAERPKGSFSTLEIQRTEQGDSAMYLCASSRLAGGPYTGELFFGEGSRLTVL.

The J gene is TRBJ1-3, the V gene TRBV19; TRBD1 might be the D (6 bases). The germline gives CDR1 LNHDA, CDR2 SQIVND (reference sequence). This CDR3 has 16 amino acids. The V and J ends lost 5 bases and 2 bases respectively, with 16 bases between them. The CDR3: CASSDPGTLTGNTIYF. CDR3 nucleotide sequence: TGTGCCAGTAGTGACCCCGGGACATTGACTGGAAACACCATATATTTT.

The V gene is TRBV29-1, the J gene TRBJ2-5; the D is unclear. Germline V lookup: CDR1 SQVTM, CDR2 ANQGSEA. V was cut by 6 bases and J by 0 bases, with 17 bases left in between. CDR3 length equals 15 residues. CDR3 DNA sequence: TGCAGCGTACCTCACACAAATTGGTACCAAGAGACCCAGTACTTC. Translated, it gives CSVPHTNWYQETQYF.

V and J are TRBV7-9 and TRBJ2-5; 10 bases map to TRBD2. The CDR3 is 15 amino acids. Germline values: CDR1 SEHNR, CDR2 FQNEAQ (reference sequence). Germline trimming cut 1 base from V and 2 bases from J; bases unmatched to any gene: 1. CDR3 loop: CASSLGTSGQETQYF. CDR3 coding DNA: TGTGCCAGCAGCTTAGGGACTAGCGGACAAGAGACCCAGTACTTC.

This chain uses TRBV9 with TRBJ2-1, with D hard to call. The CDR3 has 14 residues. Trimming cost V 3 bases and J 2 bases, with 9 bases left between them. Germline CDR1 is SGDLS and CDR2 is YYNGEE. CDR3 sequence: CASSAALAYNEQFF. For the CDR3, the DNA is TGTGCCAGCAGCGCCGCCCTAGCCTACAATGAGCAGTTCTTC.

The rearrangement joins TRBV15 to TRBJ2-5; 10 bases fit TRBD2. The J call is doubtful: the DNA matches TRBJ2-7 better. The CDR3 is 16 amino acids. Germline V gives CDR1 LNHNV, CDR2 YYDKDF (reference sequence). The CDR3, as DNA: TGTGCCACCAGCAGAGCGGTAGCTAGCGGGAGTTACGAGCAGTACTTC. This sequence encodes CATSRAVASGSYEQYF.

The chain recombines TRBV10-2 with TRBJ2-3; TRBD2 matches at 12 bases. Germline CDR1 is WSHSY and CDR2 is SAAADI. CDR3 length: 16 amino acids. Trimming took 6 bases from V and 2 from J; bases not matched to a gene: 6. Here the CDR3 reads CASRTSGRGNTDTQYF. The CDR3 nucleotides are TGCGCCAGCAGGACTAGCGGGAGAGGGAACACAGATACGCAGTATTTT.

This clone showed up just once. This chain connects TRBV4-2 to TRBJ2-1; D unclear. The CDR3 spans 13 residues. The germline V and J ends were trimmed by 4 bases and 6 bases, with 10 bases remaining between them. Germline CDR1 LGHNA, CDR2 YNFKEQ. CDR3 coding DNA: TGTGCCAGCAGCCCCCGGATCCGCAATGAGCAGTTCTTC. Protein product: CASSPRIRNEQFF.

The chain links TRBV5-4 to TRBJ1-1; 8 bases agree with TRBD1. With V trimmed by 1 base and J by 3 bases, 5 bases remained unmatched. The CDR3 covers 15 residues. The germline V gene encodes CDR1 SGHNT and CDR2 YYREEE (reference sequence). CDR3 loop: CASSLSGGPYTEAFF. CDR3 DNA sequence: TGTGCCAGCAGCTTGTCAGGGGGCCCTTACACTGAAGCTTTCTTT.

The chain uses TRBV5-1 and TRBJ2-7; TRBD1 matches 7 bases. J was trimmed by 2 bases and V by 4 bases; bases with no gene match: 6. Germline V gene lookup returns CDR1 SGHRS and CDR2 YFSETQ. The CDR3 sequence is 14 residues long. CDR3 residues: CASSLTGNPYEQYF. The CDR3 nucleotides are TGCGCCAGCAGCCTGACAGGGAACCCCTACGAGCAGTACTTC. The entire variable domain, with the rest obtained from reference TRBV5-1 and TRBJ2-7, is as follows: KAGVTQTPRYLIKTRGQQVTLSCSPISGHRSVSWYQQTPGQGLQFLFEYFSETQRNKGNFPGRFSGRQFSNSRSEMNVSTLELGDSALYLCASSLTGNPYEQYFGPGTRLTVT.